Listed below are T cell receptor beta chains from one sample, sequenced in a study of T cells in Graves' hyperthyroidism and ophthalmopathy. Via MiXCR, TCRdb re-called the multiplex PCR reads, giving one row per CDR3 protein. The sample has about 570,000 distinct CDR3 sequences, 12% to 15% seen once. Sequenced sample: blood. These receptors originate from a woman between 40 and 55 years old with Graves' hyperthyroidism. Both conserved end residues are part of each CDR3. A D gene is named only where the DNA matches it firmly. A row's size may be missing; if present it is once, few, many or a size class.

v_call: TRBV19
j_call: TRBJ2-5
d_call: TRBD1
clone_size: .
cdr3_aa: CASSTQGAETQYF
cdr3_nt: TGTGCCAGTAGTACACAGGGGGCTGAGACCCAGTACTTC

v_call: TRBV27
j_call: TRBJ2-5
d_call: .
clone_size: few
cdr3_aa: CASSLSGQNGETQYF
cdr3_nt: TGTGCCAGCAGTTTATCGGGACAAAATGGGGAGACCCAGTACTTC

v_call: TRBV20-1
j_call: TRBJ2-7
d_call: TRBD2
clone_size: .
cdr3_aa: CSARDGTSGYYEQYF
cdr3_nt: TGCAGTGCTAGAGACGGGACTAGCGGTTATTATGAGCAGTACTTC

v_call: TRBV5-1
j_call: TRBJ2-2
d_call: .
clone_size: many
cdr3_aa: CASSIDRPTGELFF
cdr3_nt: TGCGCCAGCAGCATTGACAGGCCGACAGGGGAGCTGTTTTTT

v_call: TRBV3-1
j_call: TRBJ1-5
d_call: .
clone_size: many
cdr3_aa: CASSQVPGFNQPQHF
cdr3_nt: TGTGCCAGCAGCCAAGTCCCCGGGTTCAATCAGCCCCAGCATTTT

v_call: TRBV2
j_call: TRBJ2-2
d_call: .
clone_size: .
cdr3_aa: CASSRGSANTGELFF
cdr3_nt: TGTGCCAGCAGTCGAGGGTCCGCGAACACCGGGGAGCTGTTTTTT

v_call: TRBV28
j_call: TRBJ1-5
d_call: .
clone_size: many
cdr3_aa: CASSFSTQPQHF
cdr3_nt: TGTGCCAGCAGTTTCTCGACTCAGCCCCAGCATTTT

v_call: TRBV7-9
j_call: TRBJ2-2
d_call: .
clone_size: .
cdr3_aa: CASPRADLPTGELFF
cdr3_nt: TGTGCCAGCCCTAGGGCGGACCTCCCCACCGGGGAGCTGTTTTTT

v_call: TRBV20-1
j_call: TRBJ2-5
d_call: TRBD2
clone_size: many
cdr3_aa: CSARGLAGETQYF
cdr3_nt: TGCAGTGCTAGAGGACTAGCGGGAGAGACCCAGTACTTC

v_call: TRBV20-1
j_call: TRBJ2-3
d_call: TRBD2
clone_size: many
cdr3_aa: CSAILAGGTDTQYF
cdr3_nt: TGCAGTGCTATACTAGCGGGAGGGACAGATACGCAGTATTTT